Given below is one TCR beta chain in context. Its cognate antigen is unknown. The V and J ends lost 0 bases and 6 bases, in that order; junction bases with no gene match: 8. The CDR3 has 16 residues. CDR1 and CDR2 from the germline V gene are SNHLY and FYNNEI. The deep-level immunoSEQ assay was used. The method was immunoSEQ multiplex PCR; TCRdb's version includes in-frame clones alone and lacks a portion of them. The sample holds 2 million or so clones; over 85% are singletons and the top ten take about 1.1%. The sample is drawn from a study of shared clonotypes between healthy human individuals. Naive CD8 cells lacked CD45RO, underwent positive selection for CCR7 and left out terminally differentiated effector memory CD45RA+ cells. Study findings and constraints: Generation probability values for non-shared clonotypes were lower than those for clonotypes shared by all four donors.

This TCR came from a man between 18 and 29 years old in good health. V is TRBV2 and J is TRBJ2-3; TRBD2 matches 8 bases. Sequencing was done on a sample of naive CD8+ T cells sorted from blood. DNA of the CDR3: TGTGCCAGCAGTGAAGCGGGCGGGGGGAAGTCTGATACGCAGTATTTT. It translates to CASSEAGGGKSDTQYF.